These 19 T cell receptor beta chains share one sample of origin, sequenced in a study of vaccination and CD4 T cells after COVID-19. Treatment denoted: approximately 11-day PBMC culture with coronavirus spike peptide pools or control peptides (ViraFEST assay). It was before the COVID-19 pandemic (2011-2018) that the unexposed donor's CD4+ T cells were collected. These receptors are not linked to any known antigen. Once obtained from cultured CD4+ T cells, the DNA was sequenced using the Oncomine TCR Beta short-read assay. Via MiXCR, TCRdb re-called the PCR reads, giving one row per CDR3 protein. The repertoire has more than 6,500 distinct CDR3 sequences, roughly 50% of them found once; the top ten carry 30% to 40%. Sequencing was done on a sample of CD4+ T cells from blood, cultured in vitro. Every receptor here comes from a human donor in good health.

The chain combines TRBV12-3 or TRBV12-4 with TRBJ2-7, with 8 positions matching TRBD2. The CDR3 contains 16 residues. V lost 4 bases, J lost 5 bases, and 13 bases stayed unmatched. The CDR3 here is CASSSSIAGKSDEQYF. The CDR3 coding sequence is TGTGCCAGCAGTTCCTCCATAGCGGGGAAGTCGGACGAGCAGTACTTC.

This clonotype was seen a few times. This chain links TRBV12-3 or TRBV12-4 with TRBJ1-2; D ambiguous. Trimming took off 5 bases at V and 7 bases at J, with 14 bases between the two ends. The CDR3 is 13 residues long. The CDR3, as DNA: TGTGCCAGCAGTCACCGAAGGTTAGGTGGCTACACCTTC. This gives the protein CASSHRRLGGYTF.

This clonotype appeared a few times. The rearrangement links TRBV20-1 to TRBJ1-5; D gene uncertain. Germline V CDR1 and CDR2: DFQATT, SNEGSKA (reference sequence). The length of the CDR3 is 15 residues. Between the trimmed V and J ends, which lost 4 bases and 6 bases, there was a span of 19 bases. The CDR3 protein is CSAISPTAPSQPQHF. CDR3 coding DNA: TGCAGTGCTATTTCTCCGACTGCCCCGAGTCAGCCCCAGCATTTT.

This clonotype came up a few times. The gene calls are TRBV6-5 and TRBJ2-7; 9 bases map to TRBD2. Trimming removed 2 bases from V and 3 bases from J; junction bases left unmatched: 5. This CDR3 has 15 residues. Germline assignment: CDR1 MNHEY and CDR2 SVGAGI. For the CDR3, the DNA is TGTGCCAGCAGTTACGATAGCGGGAGTTTCTACGAGCAGTACTTC. Amino acids: CASSYDSGSFYEQYF.

This clonotype was recorded a few times. This sequence joins TRBV6-1 and TRBJ1-6, with TRBD1 identical over 10 bases. Germline V gives CDR1 MNHNS, CDR2 SASEGT. J was trimmed by 9 bases and V by 6 bases; bases with no gene match: 5. This CDR3 comprises 14 residues. The CDR3 nucleotides are TGTGCCAGCAGGAAGACAGGGGGCTTTTCACCCCTCCACTTT. Encoded protein: CASRKTGGFSPLHF.

The chain uses TRBV7-9 and TRBJ1-2; D is ambiguous. CDR3 size: 13 residues. Trimming cost V 5 bases and J 4 bases, with 11 bases left between them. Germline loops: CDR1 SEHNR, CDR2 FQNEAQ (reference sequence). CDR3 DNA: TGTGCCAGCAGCCCGGCCGGCTTCTATGGCTACACCTTC. Its protein product is CASSPAGFYGYTF.

The rearrangement links TRBV19 to TRBJ1-5; D is unclear. This CDR3 contains 15 residues. The V end was cut by 5 bases, the J end by 3 bases, with 14 bases between. Germline lookup yields CDR1 LNHDA and CDR2 SQIVND (reference sequence). CDR3 DNA: TGTGCCAGTAGTGATCAGGCGCGCACCAATCAGCCCCAGCATTTT. It yields the protein CASSDQARTNQPQHF.

This chain joins TRBV5-1 and TRBJ2-1; 13 nucleotides line up with TRBD2. This CDR3 comprises 22 residues. The germline V gene encodes CDR1 SGHRS and CDR2 YFSETQ. Trimming removed 3 bases from V and 0 bases from J; junction bases left unmatched: 18. CDR3 DNA: TGCGCCAGCAGCTGGACAGGGTGGACTAGCGGGAGTCAAAAGAGCTCCTACAATGAGCAGTTCTTC. As protein: CASSWTGWTSGSQKSSYNEQFF.

There are a few counts of this clonotype. The V gene is TRBV2, the J gene TRBJ1-2; 7 bases align to TRBD1. Germline CDR1 and CDR2: SNHLY and FYNNEI. The CDR3 contains 12 residues. Losses at the gene ends were 5 bases for V and 4 bases for J; bases not matched to a gene: 1. The chain's CDR3 is CASSPGGYGYTF. CDR3 in DNA: TGTGCCAGCAGTCCAGGGGGCTATGGCTACACCTTC.

This clonotype was picked up a small number of times. This rearrangement joins TRBV27 to TRBJ2-2; D not resolved. This CDR3 spans 13 amino acids. Germline loops: CDR1 MNHEY, CDR2 SMNVEV (reference sequence). V lost 2 bases and J lost 4, with 5 bases in between. The CDR3 spells CASSLEATGELFF. In DNA, the CDR3 is TGTGCCAGCAGTTTAGAAGCCACCGGGGAGCTGTTTTTT.

This clonotype has just a few counts. The chain couples TRBV19 to TRBJ1-2, with D possibly being TRBD1 (5 bases). The CDR3 length is 12 residues. Germline loops: CDR1 LNHDA, CDR2 SQIVND (reference sequence). The V end was cut by 10 bases, the J end by 5 bases, with 14 bases between. CDR3 amino acids: CATRTGYYGYTF. The CDR3 DNA reads as TGTGCCACCAGAACAGGATATTATGGCTACACCTTC. The full variable domain, its missing parts supplied by reference TRBV19 and TRBJ1-2, is DGGITQSPKYLFRKEGQNVTLSCEQNLNHDAMYWYRQDPGQGLRLIYYSQIVNDFQKGDIAEGYSVSREKKESFPLTVTSAQKNPTAFYLCATRTGYYGYTFGSGTRLTVV.

This chain links TRBV6-1 with TRBJ1-2; 10 bases line up with TRBD1. Germline lookup yields CDR1 MNHNS and CDR2 SASEGT. V lost 7 bases and J lost 1; bases outside the gene matches: 6. The CDR3 has 15 amino acids. CDR3: CASTRGQGGNYGYTF. The CDR3 coding sequence is TGTGCCAGCACCCGAGGACAGGGGGGTAACTATGGCTACACCTTC.

The chain uses TRBV7-9 and TRBJ2-1; D perhaps matches TRBD2 (5 bases). Germline CDR1 reads SEHNR; CDR2 reads FQNEAQ (reference sequence). This CDR3 comprises 14 residues. With 4 bases removed from V and 8 bases from J, the gap between germline ends came to 15 bases. DNA of the CDR3: TGTGCCAGCAGCTCCACTAGGCTTAAGGATGAGCAGTTCTTC. Encoded protein: CASSSTRLKDEQFF.

J is TRBJ1-2 and V is TRBV19, with a tentative D call TRBD1 (5 bases). Germline CDR1 and CDR2: LNHDA and SQIVND (reference sequence). The CDR3 consists of 15 residues. V gave up 3 bases and J gave up 4 bases, with 15 bases separating them. The CDR3 here is CASSIPRTPFYGYTF. The CDR3 DNA is TGTGCCAGTAGTATCCCCCGGACACCTTTCTATGGCTACACCTTC. The full variable domain, in which reference TRBV19 and TRBJ1-2 provide the parts outside the CDR3, is DGGITQSPKYLFRKEGQNVTLSCEQNLNHDAMYWYRQDPGQGLRLIYYSQIVNDFQKGDIAEGYSVSREKKESFPLTVTSAQKNPTAFYLCASSIPRTPFYGYTFGSGTRLTVV.

This clonotype showed up just a few times. The chain has TRBV20-1 and TRBJ1-2; 11 bases are a match to TRBD1. This CDR3 contains 14 residues. The V and J ends lost 3 bases and 1 base, in that order; junction bases with no gene match: 1. Germline CDR1 and CDR2: DFQATT and SNEGSKA (reference sequence). The CDR3 here is CSARGQGVNYGYTF. The CDR3 nucleotides are TGCAGTGCTAGGGGACAGGGGGTTAACTATGGCTACACCTTC.

The chain recombines TRBV19 with TRBJ1-1; perhaps TRBD1 as D (6 bases). The V end lost 10 bases, the J end lost 6 bases, and 24 bases lay between the germline ends. CDR3 length: 15 residues. Germline V gives CDR1 LNHDA, CDR2 SQIVND (reference sequence). The CDR3 region is CANHLHQGNCAEAFF. The CDR3 region has the DNA TGTGCCAACCATCTCCACCAGGGGAATTGCGCTGAAGCTTTCTTT.

Only a few counts were recorded for this clonotype. V usage is TRBV6-1 and J usage is TRBJ1-2; D unclear. This CDR3 is 14 amino acids long. The V end was cut by 4 bases, the J end by 7 bases, with 16 bases between. In germline, CDR1 is MNHNS, CDR2 SASEGT. The CDR3 region is CASSANRARTGYTF. In DNA, the CDR3 is TGTGCCAGCAGTGCCAACCGGGCTAGAACTGGCTACACCTTC.

The V and J genes are TRBV19 and TRBJ1-2; D is unclear. V lost 2 bases, J lost 2 bases, and 12 bases lay in between. The CDR3 is 15 residues long. Germline V gives CDR1 LNHDA, CDR2 SQIVND (reference sequence). For the CDR3, the DNA is TGTGCCAGTAGTATATTGAAAGGATCCAACTATGGCTACACCTTC. As protein: CASSILKGSNYGYTF.

The chain carries TRBV15 and TRBJ2-3; D tentatively fits TRBD1 or TRBD2 (5 bases each). Per germline, CDR1 LNHNV and CDR2 YYDKDF (reference sequence). This CDR3 is 18 amino acids long. V lost 1 base, J lost 0 bases, and 17 bases lay in between. CDR3 sequence (DNA): TGTGCCACCAGCAGAGGGGGACCCCTCGACACTAGCACAGATACGCAGTATTTT. Protein: CATSRGGPLDTSTDTQYF.